This entry concerns a single T cell receptor (beta chain). Deep-level running was used for the assay. Sequencing used immunoSEQ multiplex PCR; TCRdb keeps in-frame clones, though not all of them. The sample carries more than 2 million clones, 90% to 97% recorded once. With 5 bases removed from V and 2 bases from J, the gap between germline ends came to 10 bases. Germline V gene lookup returns CDR1 MNHNY and CDR2 SVGAGI (reference sequence). CDR3 length: 13 amino acids. These data come from a study of shared clonotypes between healthy human individuals. The receptor's source is a man in his late teens or twenties in good health. The sample consisted of naive CD4+ T cells sorted from blood. Subset indicated: CD45RA+ positively selected. The rearrangement links TRBV6-6 to TRBJ2-7; D is possibly TRBD2 (6 bases). In DNA, the CDR3 is TGTGCCAGCAGTGACGCGGGACCCTACGAGCAGTACTTC. Its protein product is CASSDAGPYEQYF.